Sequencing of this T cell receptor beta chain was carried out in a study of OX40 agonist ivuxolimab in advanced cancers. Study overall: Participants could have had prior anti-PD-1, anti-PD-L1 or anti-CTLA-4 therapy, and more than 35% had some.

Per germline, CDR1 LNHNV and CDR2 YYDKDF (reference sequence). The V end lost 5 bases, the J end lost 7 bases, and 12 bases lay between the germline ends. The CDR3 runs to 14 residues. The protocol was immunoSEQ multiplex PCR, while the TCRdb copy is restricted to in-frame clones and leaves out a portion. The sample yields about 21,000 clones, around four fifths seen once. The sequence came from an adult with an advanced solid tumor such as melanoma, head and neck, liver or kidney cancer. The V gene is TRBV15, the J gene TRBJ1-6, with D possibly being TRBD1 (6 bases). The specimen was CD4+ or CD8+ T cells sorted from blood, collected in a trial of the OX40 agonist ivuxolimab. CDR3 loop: CATSYRDKNSPLHF. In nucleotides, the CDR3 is TGTGCCACCAGCTACCGGGACAAAAATTCACCCCTCCACTTT. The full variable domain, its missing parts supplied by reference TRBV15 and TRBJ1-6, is DAMVIQNPRYQVTQFGKPVTLSCSQTLNHNVMYWYQQKSSQAPKLLFHYYDKDFNNEADTPDNFQSRRPNTSFCFLDIRSPGLGDTAMYLCATSYRDKNSPLHFGNGTRLTVT.